The 10 T cell receptor beta chains below come from one sample, sequenced in a study of shared clonotypes between healthy human individuals. Clones were sequenced by immunoSEQ multiplex PCR, and TCRdb holds only the in-frame ones, with some missing. The profile shows 2 million to 2.5 million clones, 92% of them singletons. Sequencing was carried out using naive CD4+ T cells from PBMCs. Noted subset: CD45RA+ positively selected. All receptors derive from a man aged 18 to 30 in good health. Some clones in this sample may be carry-over from other donors' samples.

V usage is TRBV4-3 and J usage is TRBJ2-3, with a tentative D call TRBD2 (5 bases). V gave up 3 bases and J gave up 5 bases, with 9 bases separating them. Germline CDR1 is LGHNA and CDR2 is YSLEER. The CDR3 has 13 amino acids. The CDR3 is CASSQRAGDTQYF. CDR3 nucleotide sequence: TGCGCCAGCAGCCAGCGGGCCGGAGATACGCAGTATTTT.

V is TRBV5-4 and J is TRBJ2-2; D unclear. V lost 5 bases, J lost 0 bases, and 8 bases lay in between. This CDR3 region has 14 residues. Germline V gene data show CDR1 as SGHNT and CDR2 as YYREEE (reference sequence). For the CDR3, the DNA is TGTGCCAGCAGTCCTGACCCGAACACCGGGGAGCTGTTTTTT. Translating it yields CASSPDPNTGELFF.

This clone was observed a handful of times. J is TRBJ2-7 and V is TRBV2; 8 bases align to TRBD1. V was pared by 6 bases and J by 3 bases, with 7 bases of the junction left unmatched. This CDR3 comprises 14 residues. Germline V lookup: CDR1 SNHLY, CDR2 FYNNEI. CDR3 amino acids: CASSGQGTGYEQYF. CDR3 DNA: TGTGCCAGCAGCGGACAGGGTACGGGCTACGAGCAGTACTTC.

V usage is TRBV5-5 and J usage is TRBJ1-5; D may be TRBD1 (5 bases). Germline V gene sequence: CDR1 SGHKS, CDR2 YYEKEE (reference sequence). V dropped 4 bases and J dropped 6 bases, with 23 bases sitting between them. The length of the CDR3 is 17 residues. CDR3 sequence (DNA): TGTGCCAGCAGCCCCCCGTCGGGCAGGGACCGGGGTCAGCCCCAGCATTTT. Residues: CASSPPSGRDRGQPQHF.

J is TRBJ2-7 and V is TRBV27, with 10 bases fitting TRBD1. Germline V gives CDR1 MNHEY, CDR2 SMNVEV (reference sequence). V lost 7 bases to trimming and J lost 4 bases; unmatched junction nucleotides: 7. The CDR3 loop spans 14 amino acids. CDR3 nucleotide sequence: TGTGCCAGCACCCGACAGGGGGCTGTTTACGAGCAGTACTTC. Translation: CASTRQGAVYEQYF.

The chain uses TRBV27 and TRBJ1-2; 7 bases align to TRBD1. The CDR3 has 15 amino acids. Trimming at V came to 2 bases and at J to 4 bases, leaving 7 bases not matched to a gene. CDR1 MNHEY and CDR2 SMNVEV come from the germline V gene (reference sequence). CDR3 bases: TGTGCCAGCAGTTTACTAGGGGGCGTGAGCTATGGCTACACCTTC. It is translated as CASSLLGGVSYGYTF.

V and J are TRBV6-1 and TRBJ1-1; TRBD1 matches at 7 bases. Trimming at V came to 7 bases and at J to 1 base, leaving 9 bases not matched to a gene. The germline CDR1 and CDR2 sequences are MNHNS and SASEGT. This CDR3 is 15 amino acids long. CDR3 amino acids: CASTTQGGANTEAFF. CDR3 in DNA: TGTGCCAGCACGACGCAAGGGGGCGCGAACACTGAAGCTTTCTTT.

The J gene is TRBJ1-4, the V gene TRBV28; weak D call: TRBD1 (5 bases). CDR1 is MDHEN and CDR2 is SYDVKM in the germline V gene. Between the trimmed V and J ends, which lost 7 bases and 8 bases, there was a span of 11 bases. The CDR3 sequence is 12 residues long. The CDR3 DNA reads as TGTGCCAGCAAGCAGGGAACGGAAAAACTGTTTTTT. This translates into CASKQGTEKLFF. The full variable domain, in which reference TRBV28 and TRBJ1-4 provide the parts outside the CDR3, is DVKVTQSSRYLVKRTGEKVFLECVQDMDHENMFWYRQDPGLGLRLIYFSYDVKMKEKGDIPEGYSVSREKKERFSLILESASTNQTSMYLCASKQGTEKLFFGSGTQLSVL.

The V gene is TRBV6-1, the J gene TRBJ2-2; 7 nucleotides line up with TRBD1. CDR1 MNHNS and CDR2 SASEGT come from the germline V gene. The CDR3 length is 16 residues. The V gene end was trimmed by 2 bases and the J gene end by 1 base; junction bases not matched to a gene: 4. CDR3: CASSERPGGNTGELFF. CDR3 sequence (DNA): TGTGCCAGCAGTGAACGGCCAGGGGGGAACACCGGGGAGCTGTTTTTT.

The chain carries TRBV5-1 and TRBJ1-1; tentative D call: TRBD1 (5 bases). Germline-derived CDR1 and CDR2 are SGHRS and YFSETQ. V shed 3 bases and J shed 7 bases, with 19 bases lying between them. The CDR3 runs 15 residues. The CDR3, as DNA: TGCGCCAGCAGCTGGGGGGATCCGGGCCGGATTGAAGCTTTCTTT. This sequence encodes CASSWGDPGRIEAFF.